A selection of T cell receptor beta chains follows, all from one sample in a study of response to subunit inactivated influenza vaccine. TCRdb re-called the RT-PCR reads through MiXCR, storing one row per CDR3 protein. Among about 700,000 distinct CDR3 sequences, 13% to 15% were seen once, and the ten largest hold 7.5% to 8%. Here the sequenced sample was PBMCs from blood, taken around two weeks before vaccination. Every receptor here comes from a man aged 50 to 59 who received an inactivated influenza vaccine. Both conserved end residues are trimmed from each CDR3. The D gene is left open where the match is weak. Clone size is not always given. Where it is, it says once, few, many or a class for expanded clones.

CDR3 length,clone size,D gene,V gene,CDR3 protein
14,-,TRBD2,TRBV18,ASSPIGTTNTGELF
13,-,-,TRBV4-1,ASSQTDRSGNTIY
13,few,-,TRBV11-2,ASSLDLGTNTEAF
13,many,TRBD2,TRBV20-1,SVPKRELSIYEQY
11,-,-,TRBV28,ASKAGADYEQY
12,-,TRBD1,TRBV20-1,SPIGGQVPYEQY
12,-,-,TRBV6-2/TRBV6-3,ASRILGLRNEQF
13,-,TRBD2,TRBV20-1,SARDGRGGMYTQY
14,many,TRBD2,TRBV4-3,ASSQEIAGGRTEQF
11,many,-,TRBV20-1,SASEGVRNEQF
13,-,-,TRBV21-1,ASSSRQHLNYGYT
13,many,-,TRBV9,ASSVLGGRTDTQY
12,-,-,TRBV5-5,ASSATRPGAEAF
12,many,-,TRBV19,ASLPTVMNTEAF
14,-,TRBD1,TRBV7-8,ASSDKTGSSYNEQF
14,few,-,TRBV4-2,ASSPSPSHLQETQY
13,-,-,TRBV2,ASSEGVSSYNEQF
10,-,-,TRBV12-3/TRBV12-4,ASSLVQGLQY
12,many,-,TRBV7-2,ASSLRRDQETQY
14,once,TRBD2,TRBV5-1,ASREGGGRAGETQY
14,few,TRBD2,TRBV24-1,ATSDPARGEDNEQF
14,-,-,TRBV18,ASSPVLTGVADEQF
13,-,TRBD2,TRBV10-3,AISQGGGATGELF
14,-,TRBD1,TRBV9,ASSPTSGTGHYEQY
13,-,TRBD1,TRBV6-5,ASSYSGQGTYEQY
13,once,TRBD2,TRBV7-9,ASSGRAGAQETQY
13,many,-,TRBV5-1,ASSLWVATNEKLF
10,few,-,TRBV6-2/TRBV6-3,ASSPSGYTIY
15,many,TRBD1,TRBV4-1,ASSLTGAAKADYGYT
11,many,-,TRBV29-1,SVQLQRGETQY
12,-,TRBD1,TRBV27,ASSLDRGFTEAF
12,-,-,TRBV5-1,ASSLHTSTDTQY
16,few,TRBD1,TRBV27,ASSLKGQGVSANYGYT
12,-,-,TRBV11-2,ASSLTGAKNIQY
13,-,TRBD1,TRBV10-3,AISESGQGSYGYT
12,-,-,TRBV4-3,ASSQEKGRYEQY
13,few,-,TRBV4-3,ASSQDWGDGYEQY
17,-,TRBD2,TRBV28,ASSHDGLAGDPRSYEQY
15,-,-,TRBV7-2,ASSPGRRHTHTDTQY
16,many,-,TRBV24-1,ATSVRDIKHSGANVLT
9,few,-,TRBV30,AWSKRTEAF
13,few,TRBD2,TRBV2,ASSPLAATYNEQF
14,few,TRBD2,TRBV5-1,ASSVGASGGSYEQY
12,-,-,TRBV7-9,ASSLAFGSDEQY
14,few,TRBD2,TRBV7-9,ASSLDGAGGLNEQF
12,many,-,TRBV5-1,ASSLTGPPYEQY
12,many,-,TRBV5-1,ASSQTRQWWTQY